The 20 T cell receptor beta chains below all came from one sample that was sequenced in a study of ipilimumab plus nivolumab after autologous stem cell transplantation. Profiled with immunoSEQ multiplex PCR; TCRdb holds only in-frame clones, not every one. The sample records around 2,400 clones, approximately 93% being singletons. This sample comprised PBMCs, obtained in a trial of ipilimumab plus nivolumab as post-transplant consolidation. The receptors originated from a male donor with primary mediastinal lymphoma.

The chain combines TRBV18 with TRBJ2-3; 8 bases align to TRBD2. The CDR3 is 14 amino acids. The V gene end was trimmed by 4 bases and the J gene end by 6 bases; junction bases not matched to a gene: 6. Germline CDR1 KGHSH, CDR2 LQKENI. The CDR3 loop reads CASSHGLAKDTQYF. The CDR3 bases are TGTGCCAGCTCACACGGACTAGCCAAGGATACGCAGTATTTT.

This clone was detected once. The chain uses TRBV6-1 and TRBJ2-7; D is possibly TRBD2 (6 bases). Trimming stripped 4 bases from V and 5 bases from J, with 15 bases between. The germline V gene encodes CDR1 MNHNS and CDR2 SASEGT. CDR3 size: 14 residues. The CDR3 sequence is CASSALGGGNEQYF. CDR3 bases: TGTGCCAGCAGTGCACTCGGAGGAGGGAACGAGCAGTACTTC.

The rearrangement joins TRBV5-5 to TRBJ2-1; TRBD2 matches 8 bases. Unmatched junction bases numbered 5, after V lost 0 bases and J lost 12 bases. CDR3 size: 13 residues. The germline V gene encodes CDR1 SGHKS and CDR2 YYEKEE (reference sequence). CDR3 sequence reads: CASSLAGAGGQFF. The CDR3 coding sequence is TGTGCCAGCAGCTTGGCCGGGGCGGGAGGGCAGTTCTTC. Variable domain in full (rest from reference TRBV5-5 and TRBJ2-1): DAGVTQSPTHLIKTRGQQVTLRCSPISGHKSVSWYQQVLGQGPQFIFQYYEKEERGRGNFPDRFSARQFPNYSSELNVNALLLGDSALYLCASSLAGAGGQFFGPGTRLTVL.

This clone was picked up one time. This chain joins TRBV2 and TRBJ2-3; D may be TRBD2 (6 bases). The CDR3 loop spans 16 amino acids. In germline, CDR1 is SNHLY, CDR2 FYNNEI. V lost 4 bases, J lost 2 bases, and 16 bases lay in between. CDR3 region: CASSAGLAPITDTQYF. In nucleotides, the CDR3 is TGTGCCAGCAGTGCAGGGCTAGCGCCCATCACAGATACGCAGTATTTT.

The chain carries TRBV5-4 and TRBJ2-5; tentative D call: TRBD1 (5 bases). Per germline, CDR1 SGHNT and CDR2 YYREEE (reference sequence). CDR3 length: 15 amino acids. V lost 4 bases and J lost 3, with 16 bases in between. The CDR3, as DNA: TGTGCCAGCAGCAGCATGGAAGGGGCGGAAGAGACCCAGTACTTC. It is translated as CASSSMEGAEETQYF.

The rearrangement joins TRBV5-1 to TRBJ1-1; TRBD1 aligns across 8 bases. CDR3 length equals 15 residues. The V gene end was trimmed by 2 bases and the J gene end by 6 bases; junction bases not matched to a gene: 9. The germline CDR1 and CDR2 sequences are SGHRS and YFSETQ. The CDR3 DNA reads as TGCGCCAGCAGCTTTGCGACAGGGGAATGGGCTGAAGCTTTCTTT. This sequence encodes CASSFATGEWAEAFF.

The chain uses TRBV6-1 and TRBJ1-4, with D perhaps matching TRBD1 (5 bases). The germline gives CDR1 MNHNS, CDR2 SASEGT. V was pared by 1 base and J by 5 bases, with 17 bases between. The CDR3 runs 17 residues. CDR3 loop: CASSEGGLDLRNEKLFF. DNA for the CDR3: TGTGCCAGCAGTGAAGGGGGGTTGGATTTGCGGAATGAAAAACTGTTTTTT.

The CDR3 loop reads CASSFGQGSTDTQYF. CDR3 DNA sequence: TGTGCCAGCAGTTTCGGACAGGGGTCCACAGATACGCAGTATTTT. The chain uses TRBV28 and TRBJ2-3; 9 bases agree with TRBD1. The trim removed 3 bases at V and 2 bases at J, leaving 3 bases unmatched. The germline gives CDR1 MDHEN, CDR2 SYDVKM. CDR3 length equals 15 residues. The full variable domain, in which reference TRBV28 and TRBJ2-3 provide the parts outside the CDR3, is DVKVTQSSRYLVKRTGEKVFLECVQDMDHENMFWYRQDPGLGLRLIYFSYDVKMKEKGDIPEGYSVSREKKERFSLILESASTNQTSMYLCASSFGQGSTDTQYFGPGTRLTVL.

CDR3: CSTRGQFYEQYF. CDR3 bases: TGCAGCACCCGGGGACAGTTCTACGAGCAGTACTTC. The chain uses TRBV29-1 and TRBJ2-7; 7 bases fit TRBD1. V was pared by 8 bases and J by 3 bases, with 7 bases of the junction left unmatched. Germline V gene sequence: CDR1 SQVTM, CDR2 ANQGSEA. The CDR3 is 12 residues long.

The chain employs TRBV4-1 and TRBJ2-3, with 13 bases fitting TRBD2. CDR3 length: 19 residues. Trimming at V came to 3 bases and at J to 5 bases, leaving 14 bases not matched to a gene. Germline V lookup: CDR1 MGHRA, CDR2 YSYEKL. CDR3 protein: CASSQGPLRTSGGVDTQYF. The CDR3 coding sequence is TGCGCCAGCAGCCAGGGACCTCTTAGGACTAGCGGGGGAGTAGATACGCAGTATTTT.

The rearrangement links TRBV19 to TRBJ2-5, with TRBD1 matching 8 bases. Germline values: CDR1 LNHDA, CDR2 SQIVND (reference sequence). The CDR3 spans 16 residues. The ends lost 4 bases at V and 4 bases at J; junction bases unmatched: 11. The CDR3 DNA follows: TGTGCCAGTAGTACCCGGGACAGGCTTGGGGGAGAGACCCAGTACTTC. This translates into CASSTRDRLGGETQYF.

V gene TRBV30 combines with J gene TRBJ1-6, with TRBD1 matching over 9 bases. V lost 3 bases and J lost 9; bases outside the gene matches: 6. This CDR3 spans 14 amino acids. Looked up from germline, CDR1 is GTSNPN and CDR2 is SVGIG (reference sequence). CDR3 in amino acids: CAWSFTGGGSPLHF. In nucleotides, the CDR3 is TGTGCCTGGAGCTTTACAGGGGGCGGTTCACCCCTCCACTTT.

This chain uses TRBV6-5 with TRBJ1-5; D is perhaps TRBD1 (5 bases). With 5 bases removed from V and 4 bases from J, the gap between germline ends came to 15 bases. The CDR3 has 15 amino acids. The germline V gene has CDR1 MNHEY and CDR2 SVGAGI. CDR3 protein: CASSGGTFQNQPQHF. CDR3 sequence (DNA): TGTGCCAGCAGTGGGGGGACTTTCCAGAATCAGCCCCAGCATTTT.

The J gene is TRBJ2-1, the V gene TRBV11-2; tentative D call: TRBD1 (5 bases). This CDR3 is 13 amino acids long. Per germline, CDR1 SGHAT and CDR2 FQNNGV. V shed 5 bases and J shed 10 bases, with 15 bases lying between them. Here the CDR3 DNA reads TGTGCCAGCAGCCCAGGGTTAACCGGGGAGCAGTTCTTC. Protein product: CASSPGLTGEQFF.

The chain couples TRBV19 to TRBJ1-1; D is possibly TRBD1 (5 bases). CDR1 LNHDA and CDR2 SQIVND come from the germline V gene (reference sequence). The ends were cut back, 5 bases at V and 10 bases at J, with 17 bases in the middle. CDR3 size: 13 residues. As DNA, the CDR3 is TGTGCCAGTAGTCTACCGACAGTCAGGAGAGCTTTCTTT. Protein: CASSLPTVRRAFF.

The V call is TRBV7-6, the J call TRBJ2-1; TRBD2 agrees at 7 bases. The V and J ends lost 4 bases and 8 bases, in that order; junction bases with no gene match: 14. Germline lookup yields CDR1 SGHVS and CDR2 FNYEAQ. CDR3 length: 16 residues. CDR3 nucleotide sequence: TGTGCCAGCAGCTGGGGGGGTGCCAGCGGGGCCCATGAGCAGTTCTTC. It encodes CASSWGGASGAHEQFF.

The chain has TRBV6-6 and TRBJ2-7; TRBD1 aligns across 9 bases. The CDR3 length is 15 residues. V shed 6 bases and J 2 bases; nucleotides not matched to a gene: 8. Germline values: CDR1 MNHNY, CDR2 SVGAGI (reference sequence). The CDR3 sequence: CASRTAQGATYEQYF. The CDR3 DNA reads TGTGCCAGCAGAACGGCACAGGGGGCGACCTACGAGCAGTACTTC.

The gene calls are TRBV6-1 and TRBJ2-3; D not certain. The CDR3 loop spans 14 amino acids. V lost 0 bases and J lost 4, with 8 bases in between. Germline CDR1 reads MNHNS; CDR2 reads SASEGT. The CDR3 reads CASSEAIAADTQYF. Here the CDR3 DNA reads TGTGCCAGCAGTGAAGCTATCGCCGCAGATACGCAGTATTTT.

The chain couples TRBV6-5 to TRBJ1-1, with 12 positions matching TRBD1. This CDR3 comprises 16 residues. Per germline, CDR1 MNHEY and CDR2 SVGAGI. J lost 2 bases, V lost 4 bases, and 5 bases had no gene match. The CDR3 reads CASSSGQGAINTEAFF. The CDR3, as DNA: TGTGCCAGCAGTTCGGGACAGGGGGCAATAAACACTGAAGCTTTCTTT.

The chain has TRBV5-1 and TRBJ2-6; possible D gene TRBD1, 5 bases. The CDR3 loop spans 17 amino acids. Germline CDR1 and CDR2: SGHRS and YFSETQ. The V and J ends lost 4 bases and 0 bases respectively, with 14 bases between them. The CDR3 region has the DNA TGCGCCAGCAGCAGCCGACCTCAGGGCTCTGGGGCCAACGTCCTGACTTTC. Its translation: CASSSRPQGSGANVLTF.